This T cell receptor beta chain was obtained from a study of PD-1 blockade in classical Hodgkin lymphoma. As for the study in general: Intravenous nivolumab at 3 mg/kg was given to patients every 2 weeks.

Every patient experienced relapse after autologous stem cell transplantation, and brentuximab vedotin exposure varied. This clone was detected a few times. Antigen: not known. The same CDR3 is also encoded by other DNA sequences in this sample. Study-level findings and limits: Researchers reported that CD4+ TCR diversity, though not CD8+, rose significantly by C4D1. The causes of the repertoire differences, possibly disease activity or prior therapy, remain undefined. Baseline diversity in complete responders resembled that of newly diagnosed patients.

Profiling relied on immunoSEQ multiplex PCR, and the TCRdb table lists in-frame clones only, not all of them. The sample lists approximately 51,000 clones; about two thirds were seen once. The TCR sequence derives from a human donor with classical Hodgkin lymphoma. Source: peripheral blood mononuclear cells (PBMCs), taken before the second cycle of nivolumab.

The CDR3 spells CASSSTGPGNQPQHF. The CDR3, as DNA: TGTGCCAGCAGCTCAACAGGGCCTGGCAATCAGCCCCAGCATTTT. This chain joins TRBV7-9 and TRBJ1-5, with D possibly matching TRBD1 (6 bases). CDR1 is SEHNR, CDR2 FQNEAQ, per germline (reference sequence). The CDR3 is 15 residues long. V shed 4 bases and J shed 2 bases, with 12 bases lying between them.